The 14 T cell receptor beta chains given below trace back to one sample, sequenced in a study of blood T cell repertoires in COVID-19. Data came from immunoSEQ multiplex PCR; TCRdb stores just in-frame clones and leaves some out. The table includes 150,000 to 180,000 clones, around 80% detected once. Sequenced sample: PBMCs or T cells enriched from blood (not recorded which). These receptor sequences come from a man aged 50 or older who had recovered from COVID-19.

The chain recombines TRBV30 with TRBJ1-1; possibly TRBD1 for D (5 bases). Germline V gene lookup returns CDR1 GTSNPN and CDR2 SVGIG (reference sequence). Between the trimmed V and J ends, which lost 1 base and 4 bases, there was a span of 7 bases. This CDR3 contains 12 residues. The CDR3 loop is CAWSGGLTEAFF. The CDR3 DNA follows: TGTGCCTGGAGTGGGGGACTCACTGAAGCTTTCTTT.

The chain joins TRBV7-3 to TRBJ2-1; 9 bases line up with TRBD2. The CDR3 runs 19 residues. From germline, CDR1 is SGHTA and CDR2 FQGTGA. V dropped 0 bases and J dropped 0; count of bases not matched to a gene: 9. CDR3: CASSLTGSSGAFSYNEQFF. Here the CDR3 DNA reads TGTGCCAGCAGCTTAACGGGATCTAGCGGGGCATTCTCCTACAATGAGCAGTTCTTC.

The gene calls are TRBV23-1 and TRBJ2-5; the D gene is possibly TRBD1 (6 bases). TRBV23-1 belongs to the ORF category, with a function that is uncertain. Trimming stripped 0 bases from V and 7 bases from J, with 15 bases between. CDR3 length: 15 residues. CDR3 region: CASSQSAGKGGTQYF. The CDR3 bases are TGCGCCAGCAGTCAATCAGCCGGGAAAGGGGGGACCCAGTACTTC.

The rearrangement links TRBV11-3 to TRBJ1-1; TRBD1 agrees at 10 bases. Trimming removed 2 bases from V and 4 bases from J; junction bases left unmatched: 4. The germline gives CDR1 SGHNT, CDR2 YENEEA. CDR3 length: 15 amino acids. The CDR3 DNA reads TGTGCCAGCAGCTTAATTAGGGACAGGGGCACTGAAGCTTTCTTT. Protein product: CASSLIRDRGTEAFF. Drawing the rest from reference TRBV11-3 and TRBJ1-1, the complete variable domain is EAGVVQSPRYKIIEKKQPVAFWCNPISGHNTLYWYLQNLGQGPELLIRYENEEAVDDSQLPKDRFSAERLKGVDSTLKIQPAELGDSAVYLCASSLIRDRGTEAFFGQGTRLTVV.

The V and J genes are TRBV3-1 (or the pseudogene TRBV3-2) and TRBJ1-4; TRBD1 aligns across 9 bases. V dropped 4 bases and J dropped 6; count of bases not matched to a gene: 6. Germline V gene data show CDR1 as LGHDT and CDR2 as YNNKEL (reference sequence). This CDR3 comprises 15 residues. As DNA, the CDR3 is TGTGCCAGCAGCCTCTACAGGGGGCGCGATGAAAAACTGTTTTTT. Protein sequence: CASSLYRGRDEKLFF.

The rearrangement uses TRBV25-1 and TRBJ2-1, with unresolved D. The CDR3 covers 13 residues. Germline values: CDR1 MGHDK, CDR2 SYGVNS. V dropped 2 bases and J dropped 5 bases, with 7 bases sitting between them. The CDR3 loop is CASSERLHNEQFF. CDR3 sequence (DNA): TGTGCCAGCAGTGAAAGACTTCACAATGAGCAGTTCTTC. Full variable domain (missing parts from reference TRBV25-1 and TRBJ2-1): EADIYQTPRYLVIGTGKKITLECSQTMGHDKMYWYQQDPGMELHLIHYSYGVNSTEKGDLSSESTVSRIRTEHFPLTLESARPSHTSQYLCASSERLHNEQFFGPGTRLTVL.

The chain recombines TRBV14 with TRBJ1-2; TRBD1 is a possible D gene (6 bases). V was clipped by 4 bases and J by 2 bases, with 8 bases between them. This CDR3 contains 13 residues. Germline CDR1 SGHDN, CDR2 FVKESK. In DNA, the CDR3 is TGTGCCAGCAGCCCTGACAGGAACTATGGCTACACCTTC. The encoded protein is CASSPDRNYGYTF.

Here the CDR3 DNA reads TGCGCCAGCAGCTCCGGGACAGGGTACACAGATACGCAGTATTTT. It encodes CASSSGTGYTDTQYF. The chain links TRBV5-1 to TRBJ2-3, with 9 bases matching TRBD1. The CDR3 totals 15 residues. With V trimmed by 3 bases and J by 2 bases, 4 bases remained unmatched. Germline CDR1 SGHRS, CDR2 YFSETQ.

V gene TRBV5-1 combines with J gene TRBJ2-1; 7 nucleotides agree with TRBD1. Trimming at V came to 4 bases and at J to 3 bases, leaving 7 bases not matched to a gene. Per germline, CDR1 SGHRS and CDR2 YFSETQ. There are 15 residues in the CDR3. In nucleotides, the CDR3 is TGCGCCAGCAGCCCTCGACAGGGAAACTACAATGAGCAGTTCTTC. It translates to CASSPRQGNYNEQFF. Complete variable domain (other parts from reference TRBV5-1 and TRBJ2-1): KAGVTQTPRYLIKTRGQQVTLSCSPISGHRSVSWYQQTPGQGLQFLFEYFSETQRNKGNFPGRFSGRQFSNSRSEMNVSTLELGDSALYLCASSPRQGNYNEQFFGPGTRLTVL.

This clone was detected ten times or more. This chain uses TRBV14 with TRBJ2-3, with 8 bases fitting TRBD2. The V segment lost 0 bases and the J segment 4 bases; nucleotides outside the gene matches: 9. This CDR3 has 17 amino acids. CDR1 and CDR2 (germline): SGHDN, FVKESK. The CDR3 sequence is CASSQESVAGRPDTQYF. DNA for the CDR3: TGTGCCAGCAGCCAAGAGTCGGTAGCGGGGAGGCCAGATACGCAGTATTTT.

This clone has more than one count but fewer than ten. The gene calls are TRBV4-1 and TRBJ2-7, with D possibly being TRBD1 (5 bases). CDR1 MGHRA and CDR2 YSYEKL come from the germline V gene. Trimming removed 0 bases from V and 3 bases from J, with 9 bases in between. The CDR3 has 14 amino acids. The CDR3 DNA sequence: TGCGCCAGCAGCCAAGAACAGGAGATCTACGAGCAGTACTTC. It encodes CASSQEQEIYEQYF.

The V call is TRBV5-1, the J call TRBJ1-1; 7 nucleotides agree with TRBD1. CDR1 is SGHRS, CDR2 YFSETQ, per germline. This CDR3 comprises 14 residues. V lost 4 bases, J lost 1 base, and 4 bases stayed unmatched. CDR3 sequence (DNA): TGCGCCAGCAGCCAGACAGGGTCGAACACTGAAGCTTTCTTT. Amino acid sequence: CASSQTGSNTEAFF.

The CDR3 loop is CASSEGSGEGGEAFF. The DNA of the CDR3 is TGCGCCAGCAGTGAGGGTTCTGGCGAGGGAGGTGAAGCTTTCTTT. The chain has TRBV10-1 and TRBJ1-1; D unresolved. Germline loops: CDR1 WNHNN, CDR2 SYGVQD (reference sequence). Trimming took 2 bases from V and 7 from J, leaving 17 bases between them. The CDR3 loop spans 15 amino acids.

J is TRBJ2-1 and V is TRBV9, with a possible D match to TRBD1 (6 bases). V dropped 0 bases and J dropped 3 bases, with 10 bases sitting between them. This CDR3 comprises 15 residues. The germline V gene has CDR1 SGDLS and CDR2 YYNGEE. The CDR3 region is CASSVEVTGYNEQFF. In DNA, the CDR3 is TGTGCCAGCAGCGTAGAAGTGACAGGCTACAATGAGCAGTTCTTC.